This TCR beta chain comes out of a study of tumor-infiltrating lymphocytes in primary liver carcinoma. Study background: Regardless of tissue type, samples showed similar yields of roughly 3.65 to 8 million productive TCRbeta reads.

Starting material of 450 to 500 ng total RNA yielded TCR beta cDNA via a constant-region primer. Three nested multiplex PCR rounds, a slightly modified ARM-PCR method, built the TCR beta libraries. Rounds one and two of PCR, each of approximately 11 cycles, were primed with TRBV1-TRBV30 forward primers and a C-beta reverse primer. TCRdb reprocessed the multiplex PCR reads via MiXCR and lists one record per CDR3 protein. Of tens of thousands of distinct CDR3 sequences in the sample, roughly 72% are singletons; the top ten hold approximately 26%. Joint extraction of RNA and DNA used 20-30 mg of bulk tissue that was unsorted. The patients had histopathologically diagnosed primary liver carcinoma, and their disease was treated by surgical resection. Enrolled patients were chronically infected with HBV and treatment-naive. The CDR3 runs to 15 residues. Germline V gene data show CDR1 as SEHNR and CDR2 as FQNEAQ (reference sequence).

Notes on this clonotype: A read error is possible here, since a much larger clone lies one base away.

What was sequenced was tumor-adjacent normal liver tissue. The genes are TRBV7-9 and TRBJ2-1; the D gene is possibly TRBD1 (5 bases). This receptor was taken from a man between 35 and 55 years old with primary liver carcinoma and hepatitis B virus infection. The chain's CDR3 is CASSLVGQTYSEQFF. Written as DNA, the CDR3 is TGTGCCAGCAGCTTAGTGGGGCAGACATACAGTGAGCAGTTCTTC.